This record concerns one TCR beta chain sequence. What it recognizes is unknown. These data originate in a study of pediatric ulcerative colitis. General study points: Rectal repertoires separated controls, mild-moderate and acute severe colitis. Compared with controls, ulcerative colitis showed greater blood-rectum clone sharing.

The assay was immunoSEQ multiplex PCR, and TCRdb's table has in-frame clones only and misses some. The table shows some 60,000 clones, with just over 75% occurring only once. Per the germline V gene, CDR1 is KGHSH and CDR2 is LQKENI. Trimming left V 3 bases short and J 5 bases short, with 12 bases between. There are 14 residues in the CDR3. The specimen sequenced was blood. The V gene is TRBV18, the J gene TRBJ2-3, with D uncertain. The clonotype was recovered from a boy between 10 and 17 years old with moderate ulcerative colitis. The CDR3 DNA is TGTGCCAGCTCACCCACATTCGGATTAGATACGCAGTATTTT. It translates to CASSPTFGLDTQYF.